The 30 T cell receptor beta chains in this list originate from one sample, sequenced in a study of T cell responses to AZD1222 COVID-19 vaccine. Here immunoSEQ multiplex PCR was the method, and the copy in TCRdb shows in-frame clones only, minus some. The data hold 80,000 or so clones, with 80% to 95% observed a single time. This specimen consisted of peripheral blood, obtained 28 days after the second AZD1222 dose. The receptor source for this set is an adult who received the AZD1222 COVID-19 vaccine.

The CDR3 is CATSRDGGRYRSGAYNEQFF. CDR3 nucleotides: TGTGCCACCAGCAGGGACGGTGGCAGATATCGAAGCGGAGCTTACAATGAGCAGTTCTTC. This chain links TRBV15 with TRBJ2-1; tentative D call: TRBD2 (5 bases). The germline V and J ends were trimmed by 3 bases and 4 bases, with 28 bases remaining between them. The CDR3 has 20 residues. From germline, CDR1 is LNHNV and CDR2 YYDKDF (reference sequence).

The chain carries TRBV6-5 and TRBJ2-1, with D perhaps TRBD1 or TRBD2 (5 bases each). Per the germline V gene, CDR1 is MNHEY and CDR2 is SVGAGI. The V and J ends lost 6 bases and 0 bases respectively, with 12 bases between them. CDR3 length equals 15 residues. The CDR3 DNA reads TGTGCCAGCAGACGAGGGGTAAGCTCCTACAATGAGCAGTTCTTC. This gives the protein CASRRGVSSYNEQFF.

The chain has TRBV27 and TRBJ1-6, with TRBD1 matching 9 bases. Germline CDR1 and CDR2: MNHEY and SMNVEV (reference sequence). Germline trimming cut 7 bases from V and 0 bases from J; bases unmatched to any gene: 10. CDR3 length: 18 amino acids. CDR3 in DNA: TGTGCCAGCACCCCCGGGACAGGGATCTTCTCCTATAATTCACCCCTCCACTTT. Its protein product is CASTPGTGIFSYNSPLHF.

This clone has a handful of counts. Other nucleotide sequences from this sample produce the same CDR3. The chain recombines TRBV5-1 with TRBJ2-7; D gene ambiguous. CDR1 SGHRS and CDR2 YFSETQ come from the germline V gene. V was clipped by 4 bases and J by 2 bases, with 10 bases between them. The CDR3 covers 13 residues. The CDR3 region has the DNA TGCGCCAGCAGCCCGGATCCGCCCTACGAGCAGTACTTC. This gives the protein CASSPDPPYEQYF.

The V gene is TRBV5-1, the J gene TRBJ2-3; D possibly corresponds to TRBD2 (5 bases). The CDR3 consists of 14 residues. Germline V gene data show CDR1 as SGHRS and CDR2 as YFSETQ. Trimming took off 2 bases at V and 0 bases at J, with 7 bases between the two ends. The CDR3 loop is CASSFSASTDTQYF. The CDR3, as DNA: TGCGCCAGCAGCTTTAGCGCTAGCACAGATACGCAGTATTTT.

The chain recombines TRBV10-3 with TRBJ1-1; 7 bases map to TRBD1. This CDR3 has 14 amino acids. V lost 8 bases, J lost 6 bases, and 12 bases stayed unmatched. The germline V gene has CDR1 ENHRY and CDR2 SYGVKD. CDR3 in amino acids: CAISDRARRPEAFF. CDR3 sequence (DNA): TGTGCCATCTCTGACAGGGCCCGGAGGCCTGAAGCTTTCTTT.

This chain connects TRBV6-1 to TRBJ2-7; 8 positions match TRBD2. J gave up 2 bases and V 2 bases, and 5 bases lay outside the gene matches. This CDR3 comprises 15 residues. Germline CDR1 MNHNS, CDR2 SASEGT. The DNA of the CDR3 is TGTGCCAGCAGTGAATTTCGGGGGGGCCCCTACGAGCAGTACTTC. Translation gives CASSEFRGGPYEQYF.

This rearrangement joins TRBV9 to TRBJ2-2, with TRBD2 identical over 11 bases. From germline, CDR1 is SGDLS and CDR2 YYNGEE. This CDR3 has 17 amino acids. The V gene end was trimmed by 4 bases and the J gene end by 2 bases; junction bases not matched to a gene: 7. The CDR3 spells CASSRSGTSGNTGELFF. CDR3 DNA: TGTGCCAGCAGCAGATCCGGGACTAGCGGAAACACCGGGGAGCTGTTTTTT.

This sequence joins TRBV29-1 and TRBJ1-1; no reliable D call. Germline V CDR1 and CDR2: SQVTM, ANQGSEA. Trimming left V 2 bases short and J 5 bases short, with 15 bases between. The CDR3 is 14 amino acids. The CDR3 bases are TGCAGCGTTGAATTGTGGGCCCCTCCAACTGAAGCTTTCTTT. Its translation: CSVELWAPPTEAFF.

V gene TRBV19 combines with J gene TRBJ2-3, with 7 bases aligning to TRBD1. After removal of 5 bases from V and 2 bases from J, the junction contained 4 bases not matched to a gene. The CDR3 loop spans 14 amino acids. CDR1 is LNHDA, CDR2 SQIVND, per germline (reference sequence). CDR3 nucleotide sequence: TGTGCCAGTAGTGTGGGACAGCACACAGATACGCAGTATTTT. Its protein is CASSVGQHTDTQYF.

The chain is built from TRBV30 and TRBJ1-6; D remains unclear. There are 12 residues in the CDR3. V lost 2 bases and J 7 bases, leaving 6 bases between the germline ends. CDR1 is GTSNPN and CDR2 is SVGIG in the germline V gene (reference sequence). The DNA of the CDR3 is TGTGCCTGGAGTCTTAGGAATTCACCCCTCCACTTT. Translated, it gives CAWSLRNSPLHF.

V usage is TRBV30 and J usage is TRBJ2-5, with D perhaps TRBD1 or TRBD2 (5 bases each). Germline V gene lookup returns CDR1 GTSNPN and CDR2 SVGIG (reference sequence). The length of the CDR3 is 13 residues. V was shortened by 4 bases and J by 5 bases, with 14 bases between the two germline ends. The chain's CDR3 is CAWKRGRVETQYF. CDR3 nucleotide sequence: TGTGCCTGGAAACGGGGCCGGGTCGAGACCCAGTACTTC.

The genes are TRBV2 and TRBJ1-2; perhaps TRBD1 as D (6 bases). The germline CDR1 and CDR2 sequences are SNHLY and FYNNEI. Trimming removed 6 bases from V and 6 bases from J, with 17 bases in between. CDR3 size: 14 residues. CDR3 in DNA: TGTGCCAGCAGCCTCACGGGGGGCGCGGATGGCTACACCTTC. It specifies CASSLTGGADGYTF.

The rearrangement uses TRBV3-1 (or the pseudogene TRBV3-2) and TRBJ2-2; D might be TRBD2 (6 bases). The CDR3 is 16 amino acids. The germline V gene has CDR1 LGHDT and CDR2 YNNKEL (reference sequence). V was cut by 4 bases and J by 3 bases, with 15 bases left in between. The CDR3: CASSRQGLQYTGELFF. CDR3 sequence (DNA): TGTGCCAGCAGCCGTCAGGGACTCCAATACACCGGGGAGCTGTTTTTT.

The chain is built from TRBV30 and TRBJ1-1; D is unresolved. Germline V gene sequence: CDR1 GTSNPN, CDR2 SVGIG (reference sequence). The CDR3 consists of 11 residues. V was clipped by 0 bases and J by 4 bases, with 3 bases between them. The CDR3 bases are TGTGCCTGGAGTGTGTCCACTGAAGCTTTCTTT. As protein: CAWSVSTEAFF.

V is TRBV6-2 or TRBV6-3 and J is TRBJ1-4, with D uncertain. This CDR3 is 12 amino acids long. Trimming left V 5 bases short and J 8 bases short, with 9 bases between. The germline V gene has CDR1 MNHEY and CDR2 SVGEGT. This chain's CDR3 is CASSRGLEKLFF. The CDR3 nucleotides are TGTGCCAGCAGTCGTGGGCTGGAAAAACTGTTTTTT.

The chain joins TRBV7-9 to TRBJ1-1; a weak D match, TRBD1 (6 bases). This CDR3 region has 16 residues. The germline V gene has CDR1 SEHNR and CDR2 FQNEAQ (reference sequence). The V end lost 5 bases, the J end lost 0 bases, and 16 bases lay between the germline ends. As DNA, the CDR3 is TGTGCCAGCAGCCCCCTAACAGGGCTACTGAACACTGAAGCTTTCTTT. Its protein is CASSPLTGLLNTEAFF.

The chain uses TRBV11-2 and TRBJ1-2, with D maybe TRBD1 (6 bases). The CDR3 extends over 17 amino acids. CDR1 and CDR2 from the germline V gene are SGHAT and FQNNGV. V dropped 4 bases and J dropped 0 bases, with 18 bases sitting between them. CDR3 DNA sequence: TGTGCCAGCAGCTCCTTGGGAAGGCAGGGGTCTAACTATGGCTACACCTTC. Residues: CASSSLGRQGSNYGYTF. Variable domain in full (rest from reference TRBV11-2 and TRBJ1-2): EAGVAQSPRYKIIEKRQSVAFWCNPISGHATLYWYQQILGQGPKLLIQFQNNGVVDDSQLPKDRFSAERLKGVDSTLKIQPAKLEDSAVYLCASSSLGRQGSNYGYTFGSGTRLTVV.

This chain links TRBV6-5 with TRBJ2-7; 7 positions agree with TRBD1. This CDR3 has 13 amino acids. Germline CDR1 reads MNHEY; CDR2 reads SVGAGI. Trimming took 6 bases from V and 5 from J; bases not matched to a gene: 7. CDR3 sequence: CASRAGGENEQYF. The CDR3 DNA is TGTGCCAGCAGGGCAGGGGGAGAAAACGAGCAGTACTTC.

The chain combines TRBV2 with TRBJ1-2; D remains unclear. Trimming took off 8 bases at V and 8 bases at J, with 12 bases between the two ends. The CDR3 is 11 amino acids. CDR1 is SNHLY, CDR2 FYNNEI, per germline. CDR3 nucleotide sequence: TGTGCCAGCGAGTCTGTGGGAGGCTACACCTTC. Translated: CASESVGGYTF.

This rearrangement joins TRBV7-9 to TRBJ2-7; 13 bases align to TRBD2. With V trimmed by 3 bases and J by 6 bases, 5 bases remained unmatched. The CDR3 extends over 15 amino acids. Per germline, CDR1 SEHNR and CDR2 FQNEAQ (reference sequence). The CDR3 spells CASSFSRLAGGEQYF. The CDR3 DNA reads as TGTGCCAGCAGCTTCTCACGACTAGCGGGAGGCGAGCAGTACTTC.

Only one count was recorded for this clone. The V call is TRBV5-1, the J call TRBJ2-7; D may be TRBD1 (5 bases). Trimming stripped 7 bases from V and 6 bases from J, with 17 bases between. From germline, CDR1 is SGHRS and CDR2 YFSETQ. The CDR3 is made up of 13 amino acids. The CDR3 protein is CASPWGGVLEQYF. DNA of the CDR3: TGCGCCAGCCCATGGGGCGGCGTACTCGAGCAGTACTTC.

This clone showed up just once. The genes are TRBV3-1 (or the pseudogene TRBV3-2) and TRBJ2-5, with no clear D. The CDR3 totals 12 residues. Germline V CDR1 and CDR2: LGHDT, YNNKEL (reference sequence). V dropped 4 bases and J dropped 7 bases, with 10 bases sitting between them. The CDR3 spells CASSLAGGTQYF. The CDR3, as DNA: TGTGCCAGCAGCCTGGCCGGCGGGACCCAGTACTTC.

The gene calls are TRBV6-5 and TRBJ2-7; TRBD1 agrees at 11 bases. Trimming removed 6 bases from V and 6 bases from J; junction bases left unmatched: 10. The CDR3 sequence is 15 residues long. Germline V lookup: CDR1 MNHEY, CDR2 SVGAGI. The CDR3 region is CASRPLRDRGTEQYF. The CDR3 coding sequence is TGTGCCAGCAGGCCCCTCCGGGACAGGGGGACCGAGCAGTACTTC.

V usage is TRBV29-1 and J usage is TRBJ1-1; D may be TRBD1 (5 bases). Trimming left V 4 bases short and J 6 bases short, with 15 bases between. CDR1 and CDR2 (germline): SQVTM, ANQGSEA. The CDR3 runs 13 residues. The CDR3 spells CSVVWGRGPEAFF. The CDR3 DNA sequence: TGCAGCGTTGTGTGGGGGAGGGGCCCTGAAGCTTTCTTT.

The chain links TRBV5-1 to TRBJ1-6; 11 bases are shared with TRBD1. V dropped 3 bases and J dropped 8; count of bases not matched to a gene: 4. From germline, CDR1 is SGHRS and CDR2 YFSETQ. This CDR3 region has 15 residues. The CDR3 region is CASSSMDRGHSPLHF. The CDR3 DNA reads TGCGCCAGCAGCTCTATGGACAGGGGGCATTCACCCCTCCACTTT.

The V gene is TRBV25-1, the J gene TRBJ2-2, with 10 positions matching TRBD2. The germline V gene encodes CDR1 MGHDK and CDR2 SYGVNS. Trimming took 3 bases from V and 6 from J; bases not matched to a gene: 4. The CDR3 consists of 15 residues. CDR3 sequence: CASSDSGRKAGELFF. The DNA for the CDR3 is TGTGCCAGCAGTGATAGCGGGAGGAAGGCCGGGGAGCTGTTTTTT.

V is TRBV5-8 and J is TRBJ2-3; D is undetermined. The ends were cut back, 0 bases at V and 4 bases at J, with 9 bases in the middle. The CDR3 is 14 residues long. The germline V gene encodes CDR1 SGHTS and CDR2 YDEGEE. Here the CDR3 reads CASSLAGAADTQYF. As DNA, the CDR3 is TGTGCCAGCAGCTTGGCCGGAGCCGCAGATACGCAGTATTTT.

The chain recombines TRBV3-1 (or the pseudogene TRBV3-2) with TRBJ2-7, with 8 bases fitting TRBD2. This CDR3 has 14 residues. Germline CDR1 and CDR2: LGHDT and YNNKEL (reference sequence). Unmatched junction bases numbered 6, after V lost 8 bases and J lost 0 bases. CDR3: CASAVAGSSYEQYF. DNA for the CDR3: TGTGCCAGCGCCGTAGCGGGGAGCTCCTACGAGCAGTACTTC.

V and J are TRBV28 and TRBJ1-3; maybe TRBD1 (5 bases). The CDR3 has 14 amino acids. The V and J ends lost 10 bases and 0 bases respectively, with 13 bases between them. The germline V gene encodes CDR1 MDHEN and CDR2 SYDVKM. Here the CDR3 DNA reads TGTGCCACCAGGGAATCGGACTCTGGAAACACCATATATTTT. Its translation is CATRESDSGNTIYF.